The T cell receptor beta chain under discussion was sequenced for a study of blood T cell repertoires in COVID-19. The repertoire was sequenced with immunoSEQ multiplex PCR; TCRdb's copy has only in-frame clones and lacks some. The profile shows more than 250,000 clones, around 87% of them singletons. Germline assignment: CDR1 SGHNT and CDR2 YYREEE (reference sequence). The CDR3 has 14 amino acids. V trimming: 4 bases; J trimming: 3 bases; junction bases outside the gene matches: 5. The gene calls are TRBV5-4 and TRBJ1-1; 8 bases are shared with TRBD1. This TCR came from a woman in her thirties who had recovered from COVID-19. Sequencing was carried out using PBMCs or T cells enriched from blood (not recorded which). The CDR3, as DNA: TGTGCCAGCAGCCGGACAGGGTTGGACACTGAAGCTTTCTTT. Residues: CASSRTGLDTEAFF.